Listed below are T cell receptor beta chains from one sample, sequenced in a study of T cells in Graves' hyperthyroidism and ophthalmopathy. TCRdb reprocessed the multiplex PCR reads via MiXCR and lists one record per CDR3 protein. In the table there are 660,000 or so distinct CDR3 sequences, over 40% of which are singletons. Specimen: peripheral blood or thyroid tissue (not recorded which). The receptors here all came from an adult man with Graves' disease, either hyperthyroidism or ophthalmopathy (not recorded which). CDR3s include the opening cysteine and the closing phenylalanine or tryptophan. The D gene is left open where the match is weak. Clone size, where shown, is once, few, many, or a class for clones that have expanded.

CDR3nt | CDR3aa | j_gene | d_gene | v_gene | abundance
TGTGCCAGCTCAGCCACAGGGTCCTACGAGCAGTACTTC | CASSATGSYEQYF | TRBJ2-7 | . | TRBV24-1 | .
TGTGCCAGCAGTGAAGCTAGGCAACATAATTCACCCCTCCACTTT | CASSEARQHNSPLHF | TRBJ1-6 | . | TRBV2 | many
TGCAGCGCCCTAGGACAGAACACTGAAGCTTTCTTT | CSALGQNTEAFF | TRBJ1-1 | . | TRBV29-1 | .
TGCAGTGGAAGAGGGCAGCCCCAAGAGACCCAGTACTTC | CSGRGQPQETQYF | TRBJ2-5 | . | TRBV20-1 | few
TGTGCCAGCAGTGAGGTGGGCTTCTCTGGAAACACCATATATTTT | CASSEVGFSGNTIYF | TRBJ1-3 | . | TRBV2 | .
TGCAGCGTTGAAACGGCCAGGCAAGAGACCCAGTACTTC | CSVETARQETQYF | TRBJ2-5 | . | TRBV29-1 | many
TGTGCCAGCAGCCAGGAGCAGGCCGGGGAGCTGTTTTTT | CASSQEQAGELFF | TRBJ2-2 | . | TRBV7-9 | few
TGCAGTGTTAGGCGGACTAGCGGGGGGGCAGAGACCCAGTACTTC | CSVRRTSGGAETQYF | TRBJ2-5 | TRBD2 | TRBV20-1 | few
TGTGCCAGCAGCTCAGTCTCTGGGGCAGATCAGCCCCAGCATTTT | CASSSVSGADQPQHF | TRBJ1-5 | . | TRBV7-9 | .
TGTGCCAGCTCACCAAGGGGACCACAGGGCGGCTCACCCCTCCACTTT | CASSPRGPQGGSPLHF | TRBJ1-6 | . | TRBV12-3/TRBV12-4 | few
TGTGCCAGTGCCTACTGGGGTAGGGAGAATCAGCCCCAGCATTTT | CASAYWGRENQPQHF | TRBJ1-5 | . | TRBV2 | few
TGTGCCAGCAGTTTCAGGACTAACTATGGCTACACCTTC | CASSFRTNYGYTF | TRBJ1-2 | . | TRBV12-3/TRBV12-4 | .
TGTGCCATCAGAAGAGGGGACAGGGACGCTGGAAACACCATATATTTT | CAIRRGDRDAGNTIYF | TRBJ1-3 | TRBD1 | TRBV10-3 | many
TGCGCCAGCAGAGGGGGGACAGGGACCTCCTACGAGCAGTACTTC | CASRGGTGTSYEQYF | TRBJ2-7 | TRBD1 | TRBV5-1 | few
TGTGCCAGTGTGGCCGCAGGGGGAGACAGTGGCTACACCTTC | CASVAAGGDSGYTF | TRBJ1-2 | TRBD1 | TRBV19 | many
TGTGCCAGCAGTGGTACAGAGAACACTGAAGTTTTCTTT | CASSGTENTEVFF | TRBJ1-1 | . | TRBV2 | .
TGTGCCAGCAGTGAGCGGGGCGAAGGCCATGGCTACACCTTC | CASSERGEGHGYTF | TRBJ1-2 | . | TRBV6-4 | few
TGTGCCAGCAGTGCAAGCAGGGGTAGGCCTAGTGAAAAACTGTTTTTT | CASSASRGRPSEKLFF | TRBJ1-4 | . | TRBV2 | .
TGTGCCACCAGTGAGTTTTTAAGCAATCAGCCCCAGCATTTT | CATSEFLSNQPQHF | TRBJ1-5 | . | TRBV24-1 | many
TGTGCCAGCAGCCTGCGACAGGGAGGGGTAAGACAGCCCCAGCATTTT | CASSLRQGGVRQPQHF | TRBJ1-5 | TRBD1 | TRBV7-9 | .
TGCGCCAGCAGCCCGGCCGGGACAGCCTCCTCCTACGAGCAGTACTTC | CASSPAGTASSYEQYF | TRBJ2-7 | TRBD1 | TRBV5-1 | few
TGTGCCAGCACCCAGGGGCCCACCGGGGAGCTGTTTTTT | CASTQGPTGELFF | TRBJ2-2 | . | TRBV7-9 | few
TGTGCCAGTAGTATGGCCAGGGAGGTCAACTATGGCTACACCTTC | CASSMAREVNYGYTF | TRBJ1-2 | . | TRBV19 | many
TGCAGTGCTAGCAGAGCGGGACAGGGCGCGATAGAGACCCAGTACTTC | CSASRAGQGAIETQYF | TRBJ2-5 | TRBD1 | TRBV20-1 | .
TGTGCCAGCAGAAGATCCCAGGGACACAACTATGGCTACACCTTC | CASRRSQGHNYGYTF | TRBJ1-2 | . | TRBV2 | few
TGTGCCAGCAGAGCCGGGACAGGGGGCCGGAACGAGCAGTACTTC | CASRAGTGGRNEQYF | TRBJ2-7 | TRBD1 | TRBV12-3/TRBV12-4 | .
TGTGCCAGCAGTACGAGGGACGGCTGGCCCCAGCATTTT | CASSTRDGWPQHF | TRBJ1-5 | . | TRBV2 | few
TGTGCCAGCAGGATGGGGTGGGGCACCATATATTTT | CASRMGWGTIYF | TRBJ1-3 | . | TRBV7-9 | once
TGCGCCAGCAGCAAGACGGACTCTGGAAACACCATATATTTT | CASSKTDSGNTIYF | TRBJ1-3 | . | TRBV5-1 | few
TGTGCCACAGGGGTCTATGGCTACACCTTC | CATGVYGYTF | TRBJ1-2 | . | TRBV24-1 | .
TGTGCCAGTAGTGCCCACAGGGGGCTGGGAGCCTCTGGGGCCAACGTCCTGACTTTC | CASSAHRGLGASGANVLTF | TRBJ2-6 | TRBD1 | TRBV19 | .
TGCAGTGCTAGACCCGGCCGCTCTGGGGCCAACGTCCTGACTTTC | CSARPGRSGANVLTF | TRBJ2-6 | . | TRBV20-1 | .
TGTGCCAGCAGTCAAACCGGGAGCTCCTATAATTCATCCCTCCACTTT | CASSQTGSSYNSSLHF | TRBJ1-6 | . | TRBV7-6 | .
TGTGCCAGCAGTGACCTGGCATCTGGCTACACCTTC | CASSDLASGYTF | TRBJ1-2 | . | TRBV25-1 | .
TGCAGCGTTGTTACAGGGGTTCGGGAGCAGTACTTC | CSVVTGVREQYF | TRBJ2-7 | TRBD1 | TRBV29-1 | many
TGTGCCAGTACCCGGGACAGGGGCTATTTGGAGGGCTACACCTTC | CASTRDRGYLEGYTF | TRBJ1-2 | TRBD1 | TRBV19 | once
TGTGCCAGCAGTCGACAGGGGGCCTATGGCTACACCTTC | CASSRQGAYGYTF | TRBJ1-2 | TRBD1 | TRBV12-3/TRBV12-4 | few
TGCAGCGTTGAAGACAGCGTTACAGGGACCTACGAGCAGTACTTC | CSVEDSVTGTYEQYF | TRBJ2-7 | . | TRBV29-1 | .
TGTGCCAGCAGCCCCCAGGGGGCACCCCTCCACTTT | CASSPQGAPLHF | TRBJ1-6 | TRBD1 | TRBV7-2 | many
TGTGCCAGCAGTGGTACCCCGGGGGCAGGCGAAGCTTTCTTT | CASSGTPGAGEAFF | TRBJ1-1 | . | TRBV25-1 | many
TGCGCCAGCAGCTTGTACTCCCGGAGTTCGTCAGGCGAGCAGTACTTC | CASSLYSRSSSGEQYF | TRBJ2-7 | . | TRBV5-1 | few
TGTGCCAGCAAAGACAGGCCCTTTAGCAATCAGCCCCAGCATTTT | CASKDRPFSNQPQHF | TRBJ1-5 | . | TRBV2 | .
TGTGCCACCAGTGATTCTCCCCGGGACAGAGGTCCCTGGGCCTATGGCTACACCTTC | CATSDSPRDRGPWAYGYTF | TRBJ1-2 | TRBD1 | TRBV7-6 | once
TGTGCCAGTAGTATGATCTTGTCTGGGGGCGGCTACACCTTC | CASSMILSGGGYTF | TRBJ1-2 | . | TRBV19 | .
TGTGCCAGCAGCCCCGGGGGAGGCTACACCTTC | CASSPGGGYTF | TRBJ1-2 | . | TRBV12-3/TRBV12-4 | many
TGTGCCACCAGCAGATTAGACGGGGAGCAGTACTTC | CATSRLDGEQYF | TRBJ2-7 | . | TRBV15 | .
TGCAGCGTTCAGGTTGGAAACACCATATATTTT | CSVQVGNTIYF | TRBJ1-3 | . | TRBV29-1 | .
TGTGCCACGGCGACTAGCGGGAGGGAGCAGTACTTC | CATATSGREQYF | TRBJ2-7 | TRBD2 | TRBV24-1 | once
TGCAGTGCCCCCTCGGTTCACGAGCAGTACTTC | CSAPSVHEQYF | TRBJ2-7 | . | TRBV20-1 | many
TGCAGTGCTATTGGGGCGGCGCAGGGGGACACTGAAGCTTTCTTT | CSAIGAAQGDTEAFF | TRBJ1-1 | TRBD1 | TRBV20-1 | few